This TCR beta chain was obtained from a study of vaccination effects on CD4 cells after COVID-19 (dated 2022 in TCRdb). In the study overall: The ViraFEST assay stimulated PBMC with viral peptide pools and then used TCR sequencing to identify antigen-specific CD4+ T cell clonotypes by expansion. Participants received two doses of either the BNT162b2 or the mRNA-1273 mRNA SARS-CoV-2 vaccine. About 2.1 million PBMC per well were cultured in IMDM with around 5% human AB serum, 10 IU/ml IL-2 and gentamicin, plus 10 ug/ml peptides. The study compared SARS-CoV-2 spike-specific CD4+ TCR repertoires before and after mRNA vaccination in COVID-19 convalescent patients and infection-naive vaccine recipients. Altogether, roughly 10 COVID-19 convalescent patients and 4 SARS-CoV-2-naive healthy vaccine recipients made up the full study. In the study, cultures from other donors were sequenced using the Oncomine TCR Beta short-read assay on an Illumina iSeq 100.

Details on this clone: Its antigen remains unidentified. No base quality values were provided; no much bigger clone lies one nucleotide off.

Receptors were amplified or captured by the immunoSEQ multiplex PCR assay. DNA from the cultured and isolated CD4+ T cells underwent TCR beta CDR3 sequencing. Per the original workflow: Non-productive TCR sequences were removed, reads were trimmed to the CDR3 region, and CDR3s of at least 7 amino acids were retained. The MANAFEST web app was used to identify antigen-specific clonotypes by comparing expansion in peptide wells with expansion in reference cultures. To count as positive, a clone had to show expansion at FDR<0.05 compared with the reference and with all other wells, an odds ratio above 5, and a frequency above 0.1% in two replicate wells. A clonotype was defined as cross-reactive if the clonotype was significantly expanded both in SARS-CoV-2 spike wells and in at least one common cold coronavirus spike condition. Levenshtein distance calculated with the stringdist R package was used to assess CDR3 similarity, and unrooted trees were constructed with ape in R 3.6.1. TCRdb mirrors the immuneACCESS table, restricted to in-frame sequences. Some clones are absent from its copies; in checked studies, under half trace to an unresolved V gene, and the reason for the others is unknown. The V and J calls and the clone size are those of that table, but D and trimming were determined from the DNA. A total of 20,000 to 25,000 clones appear in this sample, roughly 75% of them only once. The top ten clones comprise approximately 11% of the sample.

What the research found in general, with its limitations: The study was limited by a small number of convalescent patients and lacked early post-infection timepoints. At late post-vaccination timepoints, both infection-induced and vaccine-induced clones showed marked clonal contraction, consistent with waning T cell responses. In healthy vaccine recipients, vaccine-induced clones were almost all SARS-CoV-2 mono-reactive, with only 1 of 255 cross-reactive with common cold coronaviruses.

After approximately 11 days of culture, CD4+ T cells were isolated with the EasySep CD4+ T cell isolation kit. None of the healthy vaccine recipients had a prior SARS-CoV-2 infection, which was confirmed by nucleocapsid antibody tests that came back negative both before and after vaccination. On days 3 and 7, half of the culture medium was replaced with fresh IL-2-containing medium. Each peptide stimulation condition was cultured in triplicate wells unless otherwise noted. Using Ficoll-Paque Plus gradient centrifugation, PBMC were separated from whole blood and then either used fresh or cryopreserved at -140C. The QIAamp micro DNA kit was used to extract genomic DNA from the cultured CD4+ T cells. Reading the germline V gene gives CDR1 LGHNA and CDR2 YNFKEQ. The CDR3 measures 16 amino acids from cysteine to phenylalanine. Left in the record is the CDR3 DNA by itself, 48 bases read in frame from the first base. The junction carries 19 bases between V and J, which are trimmed by 4 bases and 4 bases respectively.

The rearranged segments are TRBV4-2 and TRBJ2-5; TRBD1 is a weak D gene call, 8 bases matching. The sequences come from CD4+ T cells from PBMCs cultured without peptide, collected before COVID-19 vaccination. This sequence originates from a human donor who received a COVID-19 vaccine. Here is the DNA: TGTGCCAGCAGCCCTGACAGGGGAGGGAGTCGAGAGACCCAGTACTTC. Translated, it reads CASSPDRGGSRETQYF.